The 13 T cell receptor beta chains below were found in one sample sequenced in a study of blood T cells in healthy people across ages. PCR was performed a second time for about 6 to 11 cycles using a sample-barcoded 5' primer and a J-beta primer mix. TCRdb re-called the 5' RACE reads through MiXCR, storing one row per CDR3 protein. The data contain 710,000 or so distinct CDR3 sequences, around 32% of them singletons. Sequencing input: blood. Source of these receptors: an elderly woman in good health.

V gene TRBV20-1 combines with J gene TRBJ2-1; D is undetermined. Trimming took 2 bases from V and 0 from J, leaving 8 bases between them. CDR3 size: 14 residues. Germline CDR1 reads DFQATT; CDR2 reads SNEGSKA (reference sequence). Here the CDR3 reads CSARRQDSYNEQFF. The DNA for the CDR3 is TGCAGTGCTAGACGTCAGGACTCCTACAATGAGCAGTTCTTC.

To note about this clonotype: A much larger clonotype is one base distant, so this may be a read error. The chain joins TRBV5-1 to TRBJ1-1; possibly TRBD1 for D (6 bases). Germline V CDR1 and CDR2: SGHRS, YFSETQ. The CDR3 totals 14 residues. Written as DNA, the CDR3 is TGCGCCAGCAGCCCACGGACAGTGAACATTGAAGCTTTCTTT. Its translation: CASSPRTVNIEAFF.

J is TRBJ2-5 and V is TRBV27; no clear D gene. Near its end, the DNA agrees better with TRBJ2-7, so the J call may be wrong. CDR1 is MNHEY and CDR2 is SMNVEV in the germline V gene (reference sequence). The CDR3 is 14 amino acids. The CDR3 sequence: CASSGLSGPYEQYF. The CDR3 DNA is TGTGCCAGCAGTGGATTGTCAGGCCCCTACGAGCAGTACTTC.

With respect to this clonotype: This may be a read error, as it is one base from a much larger clone. The chain recombines TRBV7-6 with TRBJ2-1, with 11 bases identical to TRBD2. The J call may be mistaken, given a closer DNA end match to TRBJ2-7. The CDR3 runs 15 residues. CDR1 and CDR2 from the germline V gene are SGHVS and FNYEAQ. The CDR3 reads CASSSGLAAYNEQYF. The DNA of the CDR3 is TGTGCCAGCAGCTCGGGACTAGCGGCCTACAATGAGCAGTACTTC.

Notes on this clonotype: One end of the junction does not line up with germline, which may come from a read error. This sequence joins TRBV19 and TRBJ2-1, with 15 bases identical to TRBD2. The CDR3 runs 16 residues. From germline, CDR1 is LNHDA and CDR2 SQIVND (reference sequence). This CDR3 reads CVSSLGLAGGFNEQFF. The CDR3 DNA reads as TGTGTCAGTAGTCTGGGACTAGCGGGGGGTTTCAATGAGCAGTTCTTC.

CDR3 residues: CASRNPIRRPEAFF. CDR3 nucleotides: TGTGCCAGCAGGAACCCGATTAGGAGGCCTGAAGCTTTCTTT. The gene calls are TRBV6-1 and TRBJ1-1; D remains ambiguous. V lost 6 bases and J 6 bases, leaving 17 bases between the germline ends. Germline assignment: CDR1 MNHNS and CDR2 SASEGT. The CDR3 consists of 14 residues.

Concerning this clonotype: A much bigger clone sits one base away, suggesting this may be a read error. The chain employs TRBV2 and TRBJ2-7, with D perhaps matching TRBD1 (5 bases). The CDR3 runs 13 residues. Germline CDR1 and CDR2: SNHLY and FYNNEI. This CDR3 reads CASKKDISYGQYF. The CDR3 DNA follows: TGTGCCAGCAAGAAGGACATCTCCTACGGGCAGTACTTC.

The chain employs TRBV7-9 and TRBJ2-5; D might be TRBD1 (6 bases). The ends were cut back, 1 base at V and 7 bases at J, with 16 bases in the middle. The V gene's germline CDR1 is SEHNR and CDR2 FQNEAQ (reference sequence). The CDR3 is 15 amino acids. The CDR3 region is CASSLDRYREGTQYF. Written as DNA, the CDR3 is TGTGCCAGCAGCTTAGATCGCTACAGGGAAGGGACCCAGTACTTC. Complete variable domain (other parts from reference TRBV7-9 and TRBJ2-5): DTGVSQNPRHKITKRGQNVTFRCDPISEHNRLYWYRQTLGQGPEFLTYFQNEAQLEKSRLLSDRFSAERPKGSFSTLEIQRTEQGDSAMYLCASSLDRYREGTQYFGPGTRLLVL.

This clonotype has ten or more counts. V usage is TRBV5-5 and J usage is TRBJ2-3; 7 bases agree with TRBD1. V dropped 4 bases and J dropped 2; count of bases not matched to a gene: 7. CDR1 is SGHKS and CDR2 is YYEKEE in the germline V gene (reference sequence). The CDR3 is 15 residues long. CDR3 residues: CASSPQGLHTDTQYF. The CDR3 DNA reads as TGTGCCAGCAGCCCACAGGGGCTCCACACAGATACGCAGTATTTT.

The chain carries TRBV5-1 and TRBJ2-1; 8 positions match TRBD2. The germline gives CDR1 SGHRS, CDR2 YFSETQ. V shed 7 bases, J shed 0 bases, and the junction held 9 bases outside the gene matches. The CDR3 totals 16 residues. This CDR3 is CASGLAGGSSYNEQFF. DNA for the CDR3: TGCGCCAGCGGTCTTGCGGGGGGCAGCTCCTACAATGAGCAGTTCTTC.

The chain employs TRBV27 and TRBJ2-7; D is perhaps TRBD1 or TRBD2 (5 bases each). The CDR3 extends over 14 amino acids. Germline V lookup: CDR1 MNHEY, CDR2 SMNVEV (reference sequence). V was shortened by 5 bases and J by 0 bases, with 11 bases between the two germline ends. CDR3 region: CASSPIGTSYEQYF. Written as DNA, the CDR3 is TGTGCCAGCAGTCCGATAGGGACCTCCTACGAGCAGTACTTC.

This clonotype was detected many times. J is TRBJ2-7 and V is TRBV19, with 9 bases fitting TRBD1. V shed 1 base and J 3 bases; nucleotides not matched to a gene: 4. The CDR3 totals 15 residues. CDR1 is LNHDA and CDR2 is SQIVND in the germline V gene (reference sequence). The CDR3 DNA reads as TGTGCCAGTAGTATAGGCGGGACAGGGATCTACGAGCAGTACTTC. It specifies CASSIGGTGIYEQYF.

This rearrangement joins TRBV30 to TRBJ1-5; D remains ambiguous. V lost 4 bases, J lost 6 bases, and 13 bases lay in between. The CDR3 sequence is 13 residues long. The germline V gene encodes CDR1 GTSNPN and CDR2 SVGIG (reference sequence). The CDR3 DNA follows: TGTGCCTGGAATCAAGACGCGAGTCAGCCCCAGCATTTT. It is translated as CAWNQDASQPQHF. Full variable domain (remainder filled in from reference TRBV30 and TRBJ1-5): SQTIHQWPATLVQPVGSPLSLECTVEGTSNPNLYWYRQAAGRGLQLLFYSVGIGQISSEVPQNLSASRPQDRQFILSSKKLLLSDSGFYLCAWNQDASQPQHFGDGTRLSIL.